A selection of T cell receptor beta chains follows, all from one sample in a study of shared clonotypes between healthy human individuals. Measured with immunoSEQ multiplex PCR; TCRdb has only the in-frame clones, and not every one. This sample has about 1.1 million clones, with roughly 80% found just once. The material sequenced was memory CD4+ T cells from PBMCs. The receptors derive from a man aged 18 to 29 in good health. Some clones in this sample may be carry-over from other donors' samples. CDR3s include the opening cysteine and the closing phenylalanine or tryptophan.

J | V | CDR3
TRBJ2-2 | TRBV19 | CASSINMALGTGELFF
TRBJ2-3 | TRBV15 | CATSKLAGGDTQYF
TRBJ1-1 | TRBV4-1 | CASSQTARQGAFF
TRBJ1-2 | TRBV19 | CASSMGVNYGYTF
TRBJ2-5 | TRBV5-1 | CASSSAPKASGSGGTQYF
TRBJ2-7 | TRBV6-5 | CASSYSQGTYKQYF
TRBJ2-3 | TRBV7-8 | CASSIGQGGQYF
TRBJ2-2 | TRBV18 | CASSPQGGTNTGELFF
TRBJ2-1 | TRBV5-1 | CASSPLSGNGYNEQFF
TRBJ2-7 | TRBV9 | CASSVDPSGEQYF
TRBJ1-1 | TRBV6-1 | CASSLQGSTEAFF
TRBJ1-2 | TRBV19 | CASSVDRGRYGYTF
TRBJ1-3 | TRBV28 | CASSLSRVSGNTIYF
TRBJ1-4 | TRBV5-1 | CASSPGALGEKLFF
TRBJ2-5 | TRBV5-4 | CASSPGRRDLQETQYF
TRBJ1-1 | TRBV28 | CASSLVVQYEAFF
TRBJ2-2 | TRBV2 | CASRAQNTGELFF
TRBJ1-3 | TRBV11-2 | CASSFWTGLSSGNTIYF
TRBJ2-1 | TRBV9 | CASSEKGDMRTSGSSYNEQFF
TRBJ1-3 | TRBV7-6 | CASSRRQLSGNTIYF